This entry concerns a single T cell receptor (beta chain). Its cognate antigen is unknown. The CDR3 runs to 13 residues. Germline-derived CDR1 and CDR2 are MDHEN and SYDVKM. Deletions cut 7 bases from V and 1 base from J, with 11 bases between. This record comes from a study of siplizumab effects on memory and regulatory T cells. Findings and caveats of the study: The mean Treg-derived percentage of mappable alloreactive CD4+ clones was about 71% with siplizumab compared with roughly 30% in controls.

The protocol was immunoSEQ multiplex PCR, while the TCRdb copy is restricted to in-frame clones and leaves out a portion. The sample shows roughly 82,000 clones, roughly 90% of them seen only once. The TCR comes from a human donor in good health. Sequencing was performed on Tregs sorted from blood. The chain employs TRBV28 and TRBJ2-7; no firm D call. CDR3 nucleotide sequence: TGTGCCAGCACCACCTACGGGTCCTACGAGCAGTACTTC. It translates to CASTTYGSYEQYF.